This record covers a single T cell receptor beta chain. This CDR3 comprises 16 residues. CDR1 and CDR2 (germline): SGHRS, YFSETQ. V lost 2 bases and J lost 4; bases outside the gene matches: 7. The data derive from a study of control samples from healthy donors and cancer patients. This table comes from immunoSEQ multiplex PCR, and its TCRdb copy is limited to in-frame clones, with some not included. The table records roughly 130,000 clones, around 93% of them present only once. Sequencing was carried out using blood. The TCR comes from a man younger than 30 in good health. The V gene is TRBV5-1, the J gene TRBJ2-1; 9 bases map to TRBD2. CDR3 region: CASSFRLRGGYNEQFF. The CDR3 nucleotides read TGCGCCAGCAGCTTCCGTTTGCGGGGGGGATACAATGAGCAGTTCTTC.